The present TCR beta chain was sequenced within a study of cytomegalovirus exposure and HLA in healthy donors. This clone was seen a handful of times. Clones were read by immunoSEQ multiplex PCR, and TCRdb kept only the in-frame ones, dropping some. The data hold 160,000 or so clones, with around four fifths observed a single time. This receptor was obtained from a man aged 30 to 39 in good health and CMV-seropositive. Sequencing was done on a sample of PBMCs.

CDR3 bases: TGTGCCAGTAGTTCCCGACAGGGATATAATTCACCCCTCCACTTT. Translation: CASSSRQGYNSPLHF. The chain has TRBV19 and TRBJ1-6, with 7 bases lining up with TRBD1. The V and J ends lost 5 bases and 4 bases, in that order; junction bases with no gene match: 5. CDR1 and CDR2 (germline): LNHDA, SQIVND (reference sequence). The CDR3 is made up of 15 amino acids.